The rows below give T cell receptor beta chains drawn from one sample of a study of blood T cells in healthy people across ages. TCRdb ran MiXCR on the 5' RACE reads and lists one entry per CDR3 protein. The sample includes approximately 600,000 distinct CDR3 sequences, 58% of them seen just once. Sequencing input: blood. The receptors come from a man aged 60-69 years in good health. Both conserved end residues are part of each CDR3. Each record gives: J gene, CDR3 length, D gene, V gene, clone size, CDR3 DNA, CDR3 protein. D genes are given only for firm matches. Where a row states a size, it is once, few, many or the class of an expanded clone; other rows omit it.

TRBJ1-1 13 . TRBV2 . TGTGCCAGCACTAGAACAGTGAACACTGAAGCTTTCTTT CASTRTVNTEAFF
TRBJ2-4 16 TRBD1 TRBV6-1 . TGTGCCAGCATTCCCCGGGACAGGGGGACGAAAAACATTCAGTACTTC CASIPRDRGTKNIQYF
TRBJ2-3 16 TRBD2 TRBV7-8 . TGTGCCACCAGCTTAGCGTGGCGGGGGGACACAGATACGCAGTATTTT CATSLAWRGDTDTQYF
TRBJ1-3 15 . TRBV13 . TGTGCCAGCAGCTTAAGCGGCACCTCTGGAAACACCATATATTTT CASSLSGTSGNTIYF
TRBJ2-1 15 . TRBV6-5 . TGTGCCAGCAGTTACTCGTCTGGGTACAGCAATGAGCAGTTCTTC CASSYSSGYSNEQFF
TRBJ2-5 15 TRBD1 TRBV10-2 few TGCGCCAGCAGTGAACCGGGACAGTCAGCGGAGACCCAGTACTTC CASSEPGQSAETQYF
TRBJ2-6 16 . TRBV4-3 . TGCGCCAGCAGCCAAGCGGCAGGGAGAGGGGCCAACGTCCTGACTTTC CASSQAAGRGANVLTF
TRBJ2-7 13 . TRBV18 few TGTGCCAGCTCACTGCCCGTCAGCTACGAGCAGTACTTC CASSLPVSYEQYF
TRBJ2-2 12 . TRBV14 . TGTGCCAGCAGCCAAGGACGGGGGGAGCTGTTTTTT CASSQGRGELFF
TRBJ2-5 12 . TRBV20-1 few TGCAGTGCTAGAGGGCCATTCGAGACCCAGTACTTC CSARGPFETQYF
TRBJ1-1 13 . TRBV29-1 . TGCAGCGTCCGTAAGACAGAGAACACTGAAGCTTTCTTT CSVRKTENTEAFF
TRBJ1-4 13 TRBD1 TRBV12-3/TRBV12-4 . TGTGCCACCTGGACAGGGGCTAATGAAAAACTGTTTTTT CATWTGANEKLFF
TRBJ2-7 15 TRBD1 TRBV18 . TGTGCCAACTATTCCGGGACAGGCAAATCCTACGAGCAGTACTTC CANYSGTGKSYEQYF
TRBJ2-1 17 TRBD2 TRBV6-1 few TGTGCCAGCAGGACCTCTCTCGCGGGGGAGGTCTACAATGAGCAGTTCTTC CASRTSLAGEVYNEQFF
TRBJ1-2 12 . TRBV2 . TGTGCCAGCCGACGGGAAATCTATGGCTACACCTTC CASRREIYGYTF
TRBJ1-1 13 . TRBV11-3 . TGTGCCAGCAGCCTAAACGCGAACACTGAAGTTTTCTTT CASSLNANTEVFF
TRBJ2-1 15 . TRBV20-1 once TGCAGTGCTTGCCCCCCGACGGAATCTAACAATGAGCAGTTCTTC CSACPPTESNNEQFF
TRBJ2-1 12 . TRBV11-2 few TGTGCCAGCAGCCCTAACGACAATGAGCAGTTCTTC CASSPNDNEQFF
TRBJ1-2 16 . TRBV6-1 . TGTGCCAGCAGTGCGTCGATAAATACAGGGCCCTATGGCTACACCTTC CASSASINTGPYGYTF
TRBJ1-3 16 . TRBV5-1 few TGCGCCAGCAGCTTGGATGGACTCCATTTTGGAAACACCATATATTTT CASSLDGLHFGNTIYF
TRBJ2-7 14 TRBD2 TRBV6-1 . TGTGCCAGCAGTGAACCGGGGGGGCTCTACGAGCAGTACTTC CASSEPGGLYEQYF
TRBJ2-3 14 . TRBV3-1 . TGTGCCAGCACGGGCGGCCTGAGGACAGATACGCAGTATTTT CASTGGLRTDTQYF
TRBJ2-6 17 . TRBV7-9 few TGTGCCAGCAGCTTAATCCGGGGGCGCTCCGGGGCCAACGTCCTGACTTTC CASSLIRGRSGANVLTF
TRBJ2-5 15 . TRBV12-5 many TGTGCTAGTGGGATGGAGAGCGGATTCCAAGAGACCCAGTACTTC CASGMESGFQETQYF
TRBJ1-5 17 TRBD1 TRBV2 . TGTGCCAGCAGTTCCTCAGCACCGGGACAGACAAATCAGCCCCAGCATTTT CASSSSAPGQTNQPQHF
TRBJ2-1 16 TRBD2 TRBV6-6 . TGTGCCAGCAGCGGACTAGCGGGGGGCTCCTACAATGAGCAGTTCTTC CASSGLAGGSYNEQFF
TRBJ2-7 12 . TRBV6-1 few TGTGCCAGCAGTGAATCGCGGAGCGAGCAGTACTTC CASSESRSEQYF
TRBJ2-5 14 TRBD2 TRBV20-1 . TGCAGTGGGATTAGCGGGGGGGCCGGGGAGACCCAGTACTTC CSGISGGAGETQYF
TRBJ2-1 14 TRBD1 TRBV5-6 few TGTGCCAGCAGGACAGGGAGATCCTACAATGAGCAGTTCTTC CASRTGRSYNEQFF
TRBJ1-2 14 TRBD1 TRBV20-1 few TGCAGTGCTGACGGACAGGGAAGGATGAATGGCTACACCTTC CSADGQGRMNGYTF
TRBJ1-1 16 . TRBV11-2 . TGTGCCAGCAGCTTAGGTCAGGTGACCAGGCGCACTGAAGCTTTCTTT CASSLGQVTRRTEAFF
TRBJ2-5 13 TRBD2 TRBV29-1 . TGCAGCGTGGTAACTAGCGCACAAGAGACCCAGTACTTC CSVVTSAQETQYF
TRBJ2-7 14 TRBD1 TRBV20-1 few TGCAGTGCTCCTGGACAGGGGAGGCACTACGAGCAGTACTTC CSAPGQGRHYEQYF
TRBJ2-1 15 . TRBV27 . TGTGCCAGCAGTTTATCTGGGGGGCGTTTCAATGAGCAGTTCTTC CASSLSGGRFNEQFF
TRBJ2-7 13 . TRBV20-1 few TGCAGTGCTGACAGGCGACGGTCCTACGAGCAGTACTTC CSADRRRSYEQYF
TRBJ1-5 15 TRBD1 TRBV11-2 . TGTGCCAGCAGCTTAGGACAGGGGGCAAATCAGCCCCAGCATTTT CASSLGQGANQPQHF